Sequencing of this T cell receptor beta chain was carried out in a study of T cells in localized non-small cell lung cancer. Using immunoSEQ multiplex PCR, the repertoire was profiled, and TCRdb retains in-frame clones only, with some absent. Of some 140,000 clones listed, 70% to 90% were seen once; the top ten hold roughly 1.8%. As for this clone: Its antigen is as yet unknown.

Looked up from germline, CDR1 is SNHLY and CDR2 is FYNNEI. The J segment lost 3 bases and the V segment lost 7 bases, leaving 17 bases of the junction unmatched. The CDR3 sequence is 17 residues long. Broader study findings: Uninvolved adjacent lung showed the highest T cell clonality, exceeding tumor.

Material: peripheral blood, obtained before any cancer treatment. This receptor was taken from a female donor of 60 years or more with stage I lung adenocarcinoma. The chain links TRBV2 to TRBJ2-5, with 7 bases that match TRBD2. DNA of the CDR3: TGTGCCAGCACCGGCGGGAGTGACTCTTCAACCGAAGAGACCCAGTACTTC. Protein product: CASTGGSDSSTEETQYF.